The 17 T cell receptor beta chains listed next were all sequenced from one sample in a study of blood T cell repertoires in COVID-19. The data were produced by immunoSEQ multiplex PCR, yet TCRdb's version contains in-frame clones alone and is incomplete. The sample has about 240,000 clones, around 89% seen once. The material sequenced was PBMCs or T cells enriched from blood (not recorded which). These receptors came from a woman in her 30s who had recovered from COVID-19.

This sequence joins TRBV5-1 and TRBJ1-3, with no clear D. Per germline, CDR1 SGHRS and CDR2 YFSETQ. V was cut by 2 bases and J by 4 bases, with 10 bases left in between. The CDR3 is 14 amino acids. The CDR3 DNA follows: TGCGCCAGCAGCTTCTCGGGGTCGGGAAACACCATATATTTT. It specifies CASSFSGSGNTIYF.

CDR3 protein: CASSRRGTSGRLGYEQYF. In DNA form, the CDR3 reads TGCGCCAGCAGCCGGAGGGGGACTAGCGGGAGGCTAGGCTACGAGCAGTACTTC. The chain joins TRBV4-1 to TRBJ2-7, with TRBD2 identical over 15 bases. The V gene end was trimmed by 4 bases and the J gene end by 3 bases; junction bases not matched to a gene: 10. The CDR3 runs to 18 residues. Germline V gene lookup returns CDR1 MGHRA and CDR2 YSYEKL.

V and J are TRBV30 and TRBJ1-2; TRBD1 matches 9 bases. CDR1 is GTSNPN, CDR2 SVGIG, per germline (reference sequence). Trimming cost V 1 base and J 4 bases; bases outside gene matches: 7. The CDR3 runs 15 residues. In nucleotides, the CDR3 is TGTGCCTGGAGTGACTTGGGACAGGGAGGCTATGGCTACACCTTC. This codes for CAWSDLGQGGYGYTF.

The chain combines TRBV5-5 with TRBJ2-5; D not certain. The germline V gene encodes CDR1 SGHKS and CDR2 YYEKEE (reference sequence). V was shortened by 4 bases and J by 5 bases, with 12 bases between the two germline ends. The CDR3 consists of 13 residues. CDR3 DNA: TGTGCCAGCAGCCGGCTGCCCGGGGAGACCCAGTACTTC. Translation gives CASSRLPGETQYF.

The chain carries TRBV7-9 and TRBJ2-1, with 11 nucleotides matching TRBD2. The junction had 12 bases not matched to a gene; V was cut back by 5 bases and J by 9 bases. This CDR3 spans 16 amino acids. The V gene's germline CDR1 is SEHNR and CDR2 FQNEAQ (reference sequence). The CDR3 sequence: CASSRISGRAGGEQFF. The CDR3 coding sequence is TGTGCCAGCAGCAGGATTAGCGGGAGGGCCGGTGGTGAGCAGTTCTTC.

The rearrangement links TRBV10-3 to TRBJ2-2; possible D gene TRBD1, 6 bases. In germline, CDR1 is ENHRY, CDR2 SYGVKD. V shed 7 bases and J shed 4 bases, with 13 bases lying between them. This CDR3 region has 14 residues. In nucleotides, the CDR3 is TGTGCCATCACTACGGACAGAAGCACCGGGGAGCTGTTTTTT. Its translation: CAITTDRSTGELFF.

The chain is built from TRBV10-3 and TRBJ2-1; weak D call: TRBD2 (6 bases). V gave up 2 bases and J gave up 3 bases, with 8 bases separating them. The germline CDR1 and CDR2 sequences are ENHRY and SYGVKD. The CDR3 runs 14 residues. In DNA form, the CDR3 reads TGTGCCATCAGTGAGAGGCGGGACTACAATGAGCAGTTCTTC. Its translation is CAISERRDYNEQFF.

The genes are TRBV29-1 and TRBJ1-1; 7 positions match TRBD1. The CDR3 loop spans 12 amino acids. Trimming cost V 6 bases and J 11 bases; bases outside gene matches: 12. Germline assignment: CDR1 SQVTM and CDR2 ANQGSEA. The CDR3 DNA sequence: TGCAGCGTCTTAGACAGGGAGGAATGGGCTTTCTTT. This codes for CSVLDREEWAFF.

The gene calls are TRBV9 and TRBJ2-7; D ambiguous. With 0 bases removed from V and 3 bases from J, the gap between germline ends came to 16 bases. This CDR3 is built from 16 residues. Germline CDR1 and CDR2: SGDLS and YYNGEE. The CDR3 nucleotides read TGTGCCAGCAGCGTAGGCGATAGTCTCTCCCTCTACGAGCAGTACTTC. Translating gives CASSVGDSLSLYEQYF.

V and J are TRBV7-2 and TRBJ1-4, with TRBD1 identical over 7 bases. Germline CDR1 SGHTA, CDR2 FQGNSA. The CDR3 consists of 15 residues. Trimming removed 5 bases from V and 0 bases from J; junction bases left unmatched: 3. The CDR3 coding sequence is TGTGCCAGCAGCAGACAGGGTGCAACTAATGAAAAACTGTTTTTT. This sequence encodes CASSRQGATNEKLFF.

This rearrangement joins TRBV19 to TRBJ1-3; weak D call: TRBD1 (6 bases). The V end lost 6 bases, the J end lost 2 bases, and 14 bases lay between the germline ends. This CDR3 has 15 residues. The germline CDR1 and CDR2 sequences are LNHDA and SQIVND (reference sequence). The CDR3 DNA reads TGTGCCAGTAGAACCCTCAGGGGCCCTGGAAACACCATATATTTT. The encoded protein is CASRTLRGPGNTIYF.

The chain carries TRBV30 and TRBJ1-6, with TRBD1 as a possible D gene (6 bases). This CDR3 contains 14 residues. Germline loops: CDR1 GTSNPN, CDR2 SVGIG (reference sequence). The ends were cut back, 0 bases at V and 7 bases at J, with 10 bases in the middle. This chain's CDR3 is CAWSVLGGNSPLHF. CDR3 bases: TGTGCCTGGAGTGTACTAGGGGGAAATTCACCCCTCCACTTT.

V usage is TRBV5-1 and J usage is TRBJ1-1, with D hard to call. There are 13 residues in the CDR3. CDR1 is SGHRS and CDR2 is YFSETQ in the germline V gene. Trimming removed 0 bases from V and 6 bases from J, with 9 bases in between. CDR3 nucleotide sequence: TGCGCCAGCAGCTTGGCCCCGAGGTCTGAAGCTTTCTTT. Translating gives CASSLAPRSEAFF.

The chain joins TRBV27 to TRBJ1-6; weak D call: TRBD1 (5 bases). The germline V gene has CDR1 MNHEY and CDR2 SMNVEV (reference sequence). The CDR3 runs to 16 residues. V shed 7 bases and J shed 7 bases, with 20 bases lying between them. Written as DNA, the CDR3 is TGTGCCAGCAAGGTCACCCAACAGGTCGTAAATTCACCCCTCCACTTT. Protein sequence: CASKVTQQVVNSPLHF.

This chain links TRBV5-1 with TRBJ1-2, with TRBD1 matching over 9 bases. With V trimmed by 0 bases and J by 8 bases, 5 bases remained unmatched. Germline V gives CDR1 SGHRS, CDR2 YFSETQ. This CDR3 contains 14 residues. The CDR3 here is CASSLADRGGGYTF. Written as DNA, the CDR3 is TGCGCCAGCAGCTTGGCGGACAGGGGTGGGGGCTACACCTTC.

This clone was seen just once. The rearrangement links TRBV29-1 to TRBJ1-1, with D possibly TRBD1 on 5 matching bases. V was shortened by 3 bases and J by 1 base, with 6 bases between the two germline ends. This CDR3 is built from 12 residues. Germline-derived CDR1 and CDR2 are SQVTM and ANQGSEA. CDR3 nucleotide sequence: TGCAGCGTTGATGGACAGAACACTGAAGCTTTCTTT. Translated: CSVDGQNTEAFF. Looking up the rest from reference TRBV29-1 and TRBJ1-1 gives the full variable domain: SAVISQKPSRDICQRGTSLTIQCQVDSQVTMMFWYRQQPGQSLTLIATANQGSEATYESGFVIDKFPISRPNLTFSTLTVSNMSPEDSSIYLCSVDGQNTEAFFGQGTRLTVV.

V gene TRBV7-4 combines with J gene TRBJ2-7; possibly TRBD2 for D (5 bases). The germline V and J ends were trimmed by 5 bases and 6 bases, with 11 bases remaining between them. The CDR3 runs to 12 residues. Germline lookup yields CDR1 SGHVT and CDR2 SQSDAQ. CDR3 protein: CASSPLRAEQYF. The CDR3 nucleotides are TGTGCCAGCAGCCCCCTGCGGGCCGAGCAGTACTTC.